This TCR beta chain is drawn from a study of OX40 agonist ivuxolimab in advanced cancers. Study-level background: Administration of intravenous ivuxolimab to patients occurred every 2 weeks at 0.01 to 10 mg/kg.

Note on this clone: Its antigen is currently unknown.

The protocol was immunoSEQ multiplex PCR, while the TCRdb copy is restricted to in-frame clones and leaves out a portion. The data contain about 52,000 clones, about 93% of them singletons. This CDR3 region has 14 residues. Trimming took off 2 bases at V and 3 bases at J, with 11 bases between the two ends. The germline V gene encodes CDR1 MDHEN and CDR2 SYDVKM. Notes on the study in general: Expanded peripheral T cells had an undetermined antigen specificity. Low levels of normalized T-cell clonal expansion also appeared in some nonresponders.

If patients had autoimmune disease history or systemic immunosuppression, they were excluded. V usage is TRBV28 and J usage is TRBJ2-7, with D perhaps TRBD1 (5 bases). This sample comprised CD4+ or CD8+ T cells sorted from blood, obtained in a trial of the OX40 agonist ivuxolimab. The source of this sequence is an adult with an advanced solid tumor such as melanoma, head and neck, liver or kidney cancer. CDR3 nucleotide sequence: TGTGCCAGCAGTTTACAGGGTTTGCACTACGAGCAGTACTTC. As protein: CASSLQGLHYEQYF.